What follows are 8 T cell receptor beta chains derived from one specimen sequenced in a study of technical replicates of blood from several donors. Data came from immunoSEQ multiplex PCR; TCRdb stores just in-frame clones and leaves some out. The sample carries under 20,000 clones, approximately 88% recorded once. Sequenced sample: PBMCs. The receptors were gathered from a human donor in good health.

The V call is TRBV5-1, the J call TRBJ1-2; a weak D match, TRBD1 (6 bases). Trimming took off 4 bases at V and 7 bases at J, with 14 bases between the two ends. In germline, CDR1 is SGHRS, CDR2 YFSETQ. This CDR3 contains 13 residues. CDR3 amino acids: CASSTLQGVGYTF. The CDR3 bases are TGCGCCAGCAGCACCTTACAGGGAGTTGGCTACACCTTC.

The rearrangement links TRBV6-6 to TRBJ2-2, with 13 bases that match TRBD2. The trim removed 7 bases at V and 4 bases at J, leaving 6 bases unmatched. Germline assignment: CDR1 MNHNY and CDR2 SVGAGI (reference sequence). The CDR3 consists of 16 residues. The CDR3 sequence is CASTKTSGRFTGELFF. The CDR3 bases are TGTGCCAGCACAAAGACTAGCGGGAGGTTCACCGGGGAGCTGTTTTTT.

This chain links TRBV6-5 with TRBJ2-7; D is uncertain. The V end was cut by 5 bases, the J end by 4 bases, with 9 bases between. The germline CDR1 and CDR2 sequences are MNHEY and SVGAGI. The CDR3 extends over 12 amino acids. CDR3 loop: CASSRSVYEQYF. As DNA, the CDR3 is TGTGCCAGCAGTCGCTCGGTATACGAGCAGTACTTC.

J is TRBJ2-1 and V is TRBV5-6; 13 positions agree with TRBD2. Germline CDR1 is SGHDT and CDR2 is YYEEEE. This CDR3 region has 18 residues. Trimming removed 0 bases from V and 0 bases from J; junction bases left unmatched: 3. The CDR3 protein is CASSLVGLAGSSYNEQFF. DNA for the CDR3: TGTGCCAGCAGCTTGGTGGGACTAGCGGGAAGCTCCTACAATGAGCAGTTCTTC.

This chain connects TRBV7-2 to TRBJ1-1; 9 bases agree with TRBD1. CDR1 is SGHTA, CDR2 FQGNSA, per germline. The CDR3 is made up of 15 amino acids. J gave up 4 bases and V 4 bases, and 7 bases lay outside the gene matches. The chain's CDR3 is CASSSTGTGLTEAFF. CDR3 nucleotides: TGTGCCAGCAGCTCAACTGGGACAGGGCTCACTGAAGCTTTCTTT.

The V gene is TRBV7-9, the J gene TRBJ1-4; D not certain. The CDR3 covers 13 residues. Germline V lookup: CDR1 SEHNR, CDR2 FQNEAQ (reference sequence). V lost 2 bases to trimming and J lost 11 bases, with 12 bases between them. The chain's CDR3 is CASSLNPLEKLFF. CDR3 DNA: TGTGCCAGCAGCTTAAACCCTCTCGAGAAACTGTTTTTT.

The rearrangement uses TRBV5-1 and TRBJ1-3, with D possibly being TRBD1 (6 bases). The CDR3 length is 14 residues. CDR1 is SGHRS and CDR2 is YFSETQ in the germline V gene. Between the trimmed V and J ends, which lost 0 bases and 4 bases, there was a span of 8 bases. The CDR3 is CASSLGDKGNTIYF. The CDR3 bases are TGCGCCAGCAGCTTGGGGGACAAAGGAAACACCATATATTTT.

The CDR3 is CASSLTGLSGNTIYF. The CDR3 DNA reads as TGCGCCAGCAGCTTAACAGGCCTCTCTGGAAACACCATATATTTT. The genes are TRBV5-1 and TRBJ1-3; maybe TRBD1 (5 bases). This CDR3 is built from 15 residues. Trimming removed 2 bases at V and 0 bases at J, with 9 bases between. CDR1 is SGHRS, CDR2 YFSETQ, per germline.